Presented here are 29 T cell receptor beta chains from one specimen sequenced in a study of CD8 T cells in Susac syndrome. An amount of RNA that ranged from about 0.45 to 1 ug was reverse transcribed with random hexamers. TCRdb re-derived calls from the immunoSEQ multiplex PCR reads in MiXCR, one entry per CDR3 protein. The table has a few hundred thousand distinct CDR3 sequences, 95% seen once. Sequencing was carried out using CD4+ T cells from PBMCs. Every receptor here comes from a human donor with multiple sclerosis.

This CDR3 reads CSASDRRDLFNEQFF. The CDR3 nucleotides are TGCAGTGCTTCCGATCGCCGGGACTTGTTCAATGAGCAGTTCTTC. The gene calls are TRBV20-1 and TRBJ2-1; TRBD2 might be the D (6 bases). Germline CDR1 and CDR2: DFQATT and SNEGSKA (reference sequence). This CDR3 is built from 15 residues. Between the trimmed V and J ends, which lost 5 bases and 6 bases, there was a span of 20 bases.

This chain connects TRBV5-1 to TRBJ2-7; possibly TRBD1 for D (5 bases). The V gene lost 3 bases and the J gene lost 0 bases, with 10 bases spanning the gap. The CDR3 has 14 amino acids. Germline V gene sequence: CDR1 SGHRS, CDR2 YFSETQ. The CDR3 protein is CASSWGSASYEQYF. The CDR3 region has the DNA TGCGCCAGCAGCTGGGGCAGCGCCTCCTACGAGCAGTACTTC.

The chain employs TRBV27 and TRBJ2-6; D remains ambiguous. The CDR3 has 15 residues. V was cut by 5 bases and J by 0 bases, with 8 bases left in between. Per the germline V gene, CDR1 is MNHEY and CDR2 is SMNVEV (reference sequence). CDR3 sequence (DNA): TGTGCCAGCAGTCGACCGGCCTCTGGGGCCAACGTCCTGACTTTC. Amino acids: CASSRPASGANVLTF.

This sequence joins TRBV24-1 and TRBJ2-3; 9 nucleotides agree with TRBD2. Trimming took 5 bases from V and 6 from J; bases not matched to a gene: 8. The CDR3 contains 15 residues. Per germline, CDR1 KGHDR and CDR2 SFDVKD. DNA for the CDR3: TGTGCCACCAGTGCTACTAGCGGGCACCCGGATACGCAGTATTTT. This encodes CATSATSGHPDTQYF.

The V gene is TRBV30, the J gene TRBJ1-5; D is possibly TRBD1 (5 bases). Trimming left V 2 bases short and J 3 bases short, with 14 bases between. The CDR3 covers 15 residues. CDR1 GTSNPN and CDR2 SVGIG come from the germline V gene (reference sequence). CDR3 sequence (DNA): TGTGCCTGGAGTCTCGGCGGGGCAGACAATCAGCCCCAGCATTTT. It yields the protein CAWSLGGADNQPQHF.

The chain uses TRBV9 and TRBJ2-7; D may be TRBD1 (5 bases). From germline, CDR1 is SGDLS and CDR2 YYNGEE. This CDR3 contains 13 residues. The V end was cut by 4 bases, the J end by 5 bases, with 13 bases between. The CDR3 DNA reads TGTGCCAGCAGCCCACGGCAGGGAAACGAGCAGTACTTC. It codes for CASSPRQGNEQYF.

This CDR3 is CASSLQTKNTEAFF. The CDR3, as DNA: TGTGCCAGCAGCCTCCAGACCAAGAACACTGAAGCTTTCTTT. The chain is built from TRBV3-1 and TRBJ1-1; D not certain. Germline V gene data show CDR1 as LGHDT and CDR2 as YNNKEL (reference sequence). The CDR3 has 14 residues. The V end lost 4 bases, the J end lost 1 base, and 10 bases lay between the germline ends.

In regard to this clonotype: At one end the junction does not follow the germline gene, possibly because of a read error. The J gene is TRBJ2-1, the V gene TRBV28; 8 nucleotides match TRBD1. The CDR3 is made up of 12 amino acids. CDR1 is MDHEN, CDR2 SYDVKM, per germline. DNA for the CDR3: TGTGCCAGCAGTTTATTCCGGACAGGGAGTATCTTC. The encoded protein is CASSLFRTGSIF.

The chain has TRBV5-1 and TRBJ2-7; D gene ambiguous. Trimming cost V 5 bases and J 7 bases, with 10 bases left between them. The CDR3 is made up of 11 amino acids. Germline V CDR1 and CDR2: SGHRS, YFSETQ. The CDR3 DNA follows: TGCGCCAGCAGTTCGTCGGAGGAGCAGTACTTC. Encoded protein: CASSSSEEQYF.

V gene TRBV5-1 combines with J gene TRBJ2-5; D unclear. CDR1 is SGHRS and CDR2 is YFSETQ in the germline V gene. This CDR3 contains 15 residues. The ends were cut back, 4 bases at V and 5 bases at J, with 18 bases in the middle. CDR3: CASSLVAGDRETQYF. The CDR3 nucleotides are TGCGCCAGCAGCCTGGTGGCCGGCGACCGTGAGACCCAGTACTTC.

The genes are TRBV6-1 and TRBJ2-5; TRBD2 agrees at 15 bases. J was trimmed by 7 bases and V by 7 bases; bases with no gene match: 10. Germline CDR1 MNHNS, CDR2 SASEGT. The CDR3 length is 16 residues. The CDR3 spells CASTTGLAGGAGTQYF. The CDR3 DNA reads TGTGCCAGCACCACGGGACTAGCGGGAGGTGCGGGGACCCAGTACTTC.

This sequence joins TRBV3-1 and TRBJ1-5; no clear D gene. V lost 4 bases and J lost 4, with 20 bases in between. The CDR3 spans 17 residues. Germline V CDR1 and CDR2: LGHDT, YNNKEL (reference sequence). The CDR3 sequence: CASSPTHPKGPNQPQHF. The CDR3 region has the DNA TGTGCCAGCAGCCCGACCCACCCGAAGGGCCCAAATCAGCCCCAGCATTTT.

This sequence joins TRBV29-1 and TRBJ1-5, with D perhaps matching TRBD1 (5 bases). This CDR3 is 13 amino acids long. The germline V and J ends were trimmed by 6 bases and 1 base, with 10 bases remaining between them. The germline V gene encodes CDR1 SQVTM and CDR2 ANQGSEA. The CDR3 DNA reads TGCAGCGTCATGGACACAAGCAATCAGCCCCAGCATTTT. This gives the protein CSVMDTSNQPQHF.

This sequence joins TRBV28 and TRBJ2-1; D is perhaps TRBD1 (6 bases). Per the germline V gene, CDR1 is MDHEN and CDR2 is SYDVKM. The CDR3 is made up of 17 amino acids. Between the trimmed V and J ends, which lost 2 bases and 5 bases, there was a span of 19 bases. The chain's CDR3 is CASSLPPHSTGNNEQFF. CDR3 coding DNA: TGTGCCAGCAGTTTACCCCCTCACTCGACAGGAAACAATGAGCAGTTCTTC.

This chain connects TRBV7-2 to TRBJ2-3; 8 bases are shared with TRBD2. CDR1 is SGHTA, CDR2 FQGNSA, per germline. The ends lost 0 bases at V and 1 base at J; junction bases unmatched: 3. The CDR3 loop spans 16 amino acids. CDR3 sequence reads: CASSLAPGGGTDTQYF. In DNA, the CDR3 is TGTGCCAGCAGCTTAGCGCCGGGGGGGGGCACAGATACGCAGTATTTT.

The chain links TRBV20-1 to TRBJ1-2; 7 bases fit TRBD1. The length of the CDR3 is 16 residues. Germline lookup yields CDR1 DFQATT and CDR2 SNEGSKA (reference sequence). With V trimmed by 3 bases and J by 0 bases, 10 bases remained unmatched. Here the CDR3 reads CSASSRQGWSNYGYTF. For the CDR3, the DNA is TGCAGTGCTAGTAGTCGACAGGGTTGGTCTAACTATGGCTACACCTTC.

This sequence joins TRBV27 and TRBJ2-1; D unclear. Germline V gene lookup returns CDR1 MNHEY and CDR2 SMNVEV (reference sequence). V shed 5 bases and J shed 4 bases, with 18 bases lying between them. This CDR3 has 16 residues. CDR3 bases: TGTGCCAGCAGTCCATTTCCGGCTGTTGAATACAATGAGCAGTTCTTC. Protein: CASSPFPAVEYNEQFF.

CDR3 loop: CASSQDQTGNYGYTF. Written as DNA, the CDR3 is TGTGCCAGCAGCCAAGATCAGACGGGAAACTATGGCTACACCTTC. The V call is TRBV4-2, the J call TRBJ1-2; D is undetermined. This CDR3 is built from 15 residues. V was pared by 0 bases and J by 2 bases, with 10 bases between. Germline V gene data show CDR1 as LGHNA and CDR2 as YNFKEQ.

The chain combines TRBV23-1 with TRBJ2-7; 8 nucleotides agree with TRBD1. Being an ORF, TRBV23-1 has a function that is uncertain. The V segment lost 0 bases and the J segment 4 bases; nucleotides outside the gene matches: 5. This CDR3 is built from 15 residues. CDR3 protein: CASSQSRNRGYEQYF. The CDR3 DNA sequence: TGCGCCAGCAGTCAATCAAGGAACAGGGGGTACGAGCAGTACTTC.

The chain has TRBV29-1 and TRBJ1-2, with a weak D call TRBD1 (6 bases). CDR1 SQVTM and CDR2 ANQGSEA come from the germline V gene. Trimming shortened V by 4 bases and J by 3 bases, and 9 bases separated the two germline ends. This CDR3 has 12 amino acids. CDR3 sequence reads: CSVVGGDYGYTF. DNA for the CDR3: TGCAGCGTTGTTGGGGGCGACTATGGCTACACCTTC.

This chain connects TRBV7-8 to TRBJ2-7; D is uncertain. Trimming took off 2 bases at V and 9 bases at J, with 8 bases between the two ends. The CDR3 has 11 amino acids. Germline values: CDR1 SGHVS, CDR2 FQNEAQ. CDR3 in amino acids: CASSLKSTQYF. As DNA, the CDR3 is TGTGCCAGCAGCTTAAAGTCGACGCAGTACTTC.

The chain links TRBV6-1 to TRBJ2-3; 10 bases match TRBD2. The J segment lost 6 bases and the V segment lost 6 bases, leaving 9 bases of the junction unmatched. This CDR3 has 15 residues. Germline CDR1 MNHNS, CDR2 SASEGT. CDR3 residues: CASSLAGEGVDTQYF. The CDR3 nucleotides read TGTGCCAGCAGCCTAGCGGGAGAGGGTGTGGATACGCAGTATTTT.

V and J are TRBV19 and TRBJ2-1; no clear D gene. Per the germline V gene, CDR1 is LNHDA and CDR2 is SQIVND (reference sequence). This CDR3 spans 15 amino acids. Trimming stripped 4 bases from V and 3 bases from J, with 13 bases between. The chain's CDR3 is CASSTRWSRYNEQFF. The CDR3 bases are TGTGCCAGTAGTACGCGCTGGTCACGCTACAATGAGCAGTTCTTC.

The chain uses TRBV27 and TRBJ2-3; a possible D gene is TRBD1 (7 bases). CDR1 is MNHEY and CDR2 is SMNVEV in the germline V gene (reference sequence). There are 14 residues in the CDR3. Trimming stripped 7 bases from V and 1 base from J, with 12 bases between. The CDR3 loop is CASNIRGGTDTQYF. CDR3 nucleotides: TGTGCCAGCAACATCAGGGGGGGCACAGATACGCAGTATTTT.

J is TRBJ2-1 and V is TRBV27; D might be TRBD1 (6 bases). CDR1 is MNHEY and CDR2 is SMNVEV in the germline V gene (reference sequence). The CDR3 runs 14 residues. Deletions cut 4 bases from V and 9 bases from J, with 16 bases between. The CDR3 spells CASSYPRVGGEQFF. CDR3 sequence (DNA): TGTGCCAGCAGTTATCCTAGGGTAGGGGGTGAGCAGTTCTTC.

The genes are TRBV5-1 and TRBJ2-3; 9 positions match TRBD1. Germline V gene sequence: CDR1 SGHRS, CDR2 YFSETQ. V dropped 6 bases and J dropped 1; count of bases not matched to a gene: 6. The CDR3 is 15 residues long. The CDR3 loop is CASTGTGLGTDTQYF. CDR3 bases: TGCGCCAGCACGGGGACAGGGCTCGGCACAGATACGCAGTATTTT.

The chain combines TRBV9 with TRBJ2-5, with D possibly TRBD1 on 5 matching bases. This CDR3 is 15 amino acids long. The germline V gene has CDR1 SGDLS and CDR2 YYNGEE. Trimming left V 0 bases short and J 4 bases short, with 13 bases between. The CDR3 loop is CASSVAGWAVETQYF. DNA of the CDR3: TGTGCCAGCAGCGTAGCAGGGTGGGCGGTAGAGACCCAGTACTTC.

This rearrangement joins TRBV20-1 to TRBJ2-1; no clear D. V shed 3 bases and J shed 4 bases, with 7 bases lying between them. The CDR3 loop spans 12 amino acids. Germline V lookup: CDR1 DFQATT, CDR2 SNEGSKA (reference sequence). The CDR3 coding sequence is TGCAGTGCTAGCGACGGATACAATGAGCAGTTCTTC. The encoded protein is CSASDGYNEQFF.

This chain joins TRBV7-9 and TRBJ1-1, with 8 bases that match TRBD1. This CDR3 region has 14 residues. Looked up from germline, CDR1 is SEHNR and CDR2 is FQNEAQ (reference sequence). V gave up 7 bases and J gave up 4 bases; unmatched junction bases: 8. CDR3 in amino acids: CASNNRGDTTEAFF. The CDR3 coding sequence is TGTGCCAGCAACAACAGGGGGGATACCACTGAAGCTTTCTTT.